This T cell receptor beta chain was retrieved from a study of shared clonotypes between healthy human individuals. Findings and caveats of the study: Sample collection involved blood only; tissue repertoires are likely different. The rarefaction results pointed to incomplete sorted-subset sequencing despite large depth. Relative to their counterparts shared across all four donors, non-shared clonotypes exhibited diminished generation probabilities.

Trimming stripped 0 bases from V and 5 bases from J, with 5 bases between. Looked up from germline, CDR1 is SGHVS and CDR2 is FNYEAQ. The CDR3 covers 12 residues. Naivety among CD8 cells was defined by CD45RO negativity and positive CCR7 selection, thereby excluding terminally differentiated effector memory CD45RA+ cells. The DNA input per sorted-subset replicate PCR was 200 ng, corresponding to tens of thousands of T cell genomes. TCRdb keeps only in-frame clones here, not all; method: immunoSEQ multiplex PCR. The sample yields roughly 1,800,000 clones, about 94% seen once. Notes on this clone: No antigen is known for it. This sample also contains other DNA sequences that code for the same CDR3.

The TCR comes from a man aged 18-30 years in good health. The chain couples TRBV7-6 to TRBJ2-7; D perhaps matches TRBD1 (5 bases). Sequenced: naive CD8+ T cells sorted from blood. CDR3 coding DNA: TGTGCCAGCAGCTTAGCAGGGGACGAGCAGTACTTC. This gives the protein CASSLAGDEQYF.